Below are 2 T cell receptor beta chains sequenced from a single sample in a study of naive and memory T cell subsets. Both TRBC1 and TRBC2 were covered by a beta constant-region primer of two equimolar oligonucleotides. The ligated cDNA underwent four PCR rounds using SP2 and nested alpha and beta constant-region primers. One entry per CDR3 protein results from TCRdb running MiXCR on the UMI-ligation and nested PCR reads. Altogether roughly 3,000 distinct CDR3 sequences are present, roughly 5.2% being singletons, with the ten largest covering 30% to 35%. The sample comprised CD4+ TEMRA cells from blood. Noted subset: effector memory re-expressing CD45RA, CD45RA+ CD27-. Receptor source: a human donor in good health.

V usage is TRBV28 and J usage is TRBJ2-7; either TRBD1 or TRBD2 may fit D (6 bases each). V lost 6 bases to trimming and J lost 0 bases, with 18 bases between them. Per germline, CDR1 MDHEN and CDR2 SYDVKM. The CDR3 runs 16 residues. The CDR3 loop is CASRTGFTSRSYEQYF. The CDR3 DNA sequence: TGTGCCAGCAGAACAGGGTTTACTAGCCGCTCCTACGAGCAGTACTTC.

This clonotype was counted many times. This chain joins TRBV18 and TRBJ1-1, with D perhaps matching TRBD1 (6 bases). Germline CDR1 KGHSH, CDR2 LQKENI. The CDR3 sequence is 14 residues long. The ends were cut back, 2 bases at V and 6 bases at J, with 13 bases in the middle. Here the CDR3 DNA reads TGTGCCAGCTCACCAGGGGGCGTTTTTGCTGAAGCTTTCTTT. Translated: CASSPGGVFAEAFF.